This TCR beta chain is from a study of OX40 agonist ivuxolimab in advanced cancers. A note on the overall study: Ivuxolimab was a fully human IgG2 agonistic monoclonal antibody targeting the costimulatory receptor OX40 (CD134). Of the roughly 54 dose-escalation patients, hepatocellular carcinoma was present in about 20, melanoma in roughly 15, renal cell carcinoma in 9 and head and neck cancer in 9. Peripheral TCRbeta sequencing was intended to test whether TCR sequence diversity was altered and clonal T-cell expansion was caused by ivuxolimab. In the dose-escalation cohort, around four fifths of patients were male, and the mean age was approximately 60 years, with a range of 23 to 79. Partial responses were achieved by three dose-escalation patients, of whom one had hepatocellular carcinoma and two had cutaneous melanoma. Intravenous ivuxolimab was administered to patients every 2 weeks at six dose levels: 0.01, 0.1, 0.3, 1.5, 3 and 10 mg/kg. The paper describes the monotherapy dose-escalation part (N of about 52 patients) of the phase I trial of ivuxolimab. Patients were allowed to have had prior anti-PD-1, anti-PD-L1 or anti-CTLA-4 therapy, and approximately 40% of the dose-escalation patients had been treated with checkpoint inhibitors. The investigation overall reported the following: At doses of 0.1 to 3.0 mg/kg, clonal expansion of both CD4+ and CD8+ T cells in blood was seen between baseline and week 6. Low levels of normalized T-cell clonal expansion were also shown by some nonresponding patients. The antigen specificity of the clonally expanded peripheral T cells was not determined. In the 0.1-3.0 mg/kg groups, partial responders had among the lowest normalized peripheral clonal expansion, particularly in CD8+ T cells. On average, CD8+ T cells showed more expanded clones than CD4+ T cells after ivuxolimab.

The CDR1 and CDR2 encoded by the germline V gene are MGHRA and YSYEKL. From cysteine to phenylalanine, the CDR3 is 16 amino acids long. The sequence is cut down to CDR3 DNA, 48 bases in frame from base 1. V has 2 bases trimmed and J has 9 bases trimmed; junction bases matching no gene number 10. To sequence the TCRbeta CDR3 region, genomic DNA was isolated from the sorted cells. TCRbeta CDR3 regions were sequenced using the immunoSEQ Assay. Imported from immuneACCESS, the table was reduced by TCRdb to in-frame sequences with V and J called. These copies leave out some clones; in studies compared against another copy, an unresolved V gene accounts for under half, and the cause of the remainder is not known. The sample table records more than 100,000 clones; 85% to 95% of these occur just once. The ten largest clones take up roughly 1% of the sample. About this clone: Its cognate antigen has yet to be identified. Base qualities are not recorded, but no much larger clone differs from it by a single base.

The trial excluded patients who had a history of autoimmune disease or who were on systemic immunosuppression. Peripheral blood for TCR sequencing was collected from all dose cohorts at baseline, on cycle 4 day 1, and on cycle 7 day 1. The samples were drawn from a first-in-human, open-label, multicenter phase I dose-escalation trial of ivuxolimab. Adults with locally advanced or metastatic melanoma, renal cell, hepatocellular, or head and neck squamous cell carcinoma were enrolled in the trial. CD4+ and CD8+ T cells were sorted separately from peripheral blood before TCR sequencing. This sequence was found in an adult with an advanced solid tumor such as melanoma, head and neck, liver or kidney cancer. The receptor chain draws on TRBV4-1 and TRBJ2-1; 10 central bases correspond to TRBD2. This material consisted of CD4+ or CD8+ T cells sorted from blood, taken in a trial of the OX40 agonist ivuxolimab. The DNA sequence follows: TGCGCCAGCAGCCAATTGTCGCTAGCGGGAGAGGGTGAGCAGTTCTTC. This yields the protein CASSQLSLAGEGEQFF.